This is a list of T cell receptor beta chains from one sample in a study of shared clonotypes between healthy human individuals. Produced via immunoSEQ multiplex PCR; TCRdb's table is partial and in-frame only. The sample includes a few million clones, 85% to 95% of them seen just once. The sequenced sample was naive CD4+ T cells sorted from blood. The source is a man aged 18-30 years in good health. The CDR3 runs from the conserved cysteine through the conserved F or W. The order of the fields is CDR3 protein, CDR3 DNA, D gene, clone size, J gene, V gene. The D gene is left open where the match is weak. A clone size is listed for some rows: how often the clone was seen (once, few, many), or a class if it is expanded.

CDR3 protein: CASSEPGALEQYF; CDR3 DNA: TGCGCCAGCAGTGAGCCGGGAGCTCTCGAGCAGTACTTC; D gene: .; clone size: .; J gene: TRBJ2-7; V gene: TRBV10-1
CDR3 protein: CASSLGGQGYNSPLHF; CDR3 DNA: TGTGCCAGCAGTCTGGGTGGACAGGGCTATAATTCACCCCTCCACTTT; D gene: TRBD1; clone size: .; J gene: TRBJ1-6; V gene: TRBV7-2
CDR3 protein: CATAGAVSNQPQHF; CDR3 DNA: TGTGCCACTGCGGGGGCAGTTAGCAATCAGCCCCAGCATTTT; D gene: .; clone size: .; J gene: TRBJ1-5; V gene: TRBV6-6
CDR3 protein: CASSYLGGNPFYEQYF; CDR3 DNA: TGTGCCAGCAGCTACCTCGGGGGGAACCCTTTCTACGAGCAGTACTTC; D gene: .; clone size: .; J gene: TRBJ2-7; V gene: TRBV21-1
CDR3 protein: CAISRAGTSGSDEQFF; CDR3 DNA: TGTGCCATCAGCCGAGCTGGGACTAGCGGGAGTGATGAGCAGTTCTTC; D gene: TRBD2; clone size: .; J gene: TRBJ2-1; V gene: TRBV10-3
CDR3 protein: CASRGQGSNQPQHF; CDR3 DNA: TGTGCCAGCAGGGGACAGGGGAGCAATCAGCCCCAGCATTTT; D gene: TRBD1; clone size: once; J gene: TRBJ1-5; V gene: TRBV6-6
CDR3 protein: CASSSRDGSYEQYF; CDR3 DNA: TGTGCCAGTAGTTCCCGGGACGGCTCCTACGAGCAGTACTTC; D gene: .; clone size: once; J gene: TRBJ2-7; V gene: TRBV19
CDR3 protein: CASSTAGSYVGQYF; CDR3 DNA: TGTGCCAGTAGTACAGCGGGGAGCTACGTGGGGCAGTACTTC; D gene: TRBD2; clone size: .; J gene: TRBJ2-7; V gene: TRBV19
CDR3 protein: CASSQVAGGIQYF; CDR3 DNA: TGCGCCAGCAGCCAAGTGGCGGGAGGCATACAGTACTTC; D gene: TRBD2; clone size: .; J gene: TRBJ2-5; V gene: TRBV4-1
CDR3 protein: CASSSGGRNSPLHF; CDR3 DNA: TGTGCCAGCAGCTCAGGGGGCAGGAATTCACCCCTCCACTTT; D gene: TRBD1; clone size: .; J gene: TRBJ1-6; V gene: TRBV19
CDR3 protein: CASSLSGGRGSTEAFF; CDR3 DNA: TGCGCCAGCAGCTTGAGTGGGGGGCGCGGAAGCACTGAAGCTTTCTTT; D gene: .; clone size: .; J gene: TRBJ1-1; V gene: TRBV5-1
CDR3 protein: CASSTGTGGNEQYF; CDR3 DNA: TGTGCCAGCAGTACGGGGACAGGGGGCAACGAGCAGTACTTC; D gene: TRBD1; clone size: .; J gene: TRBJ2-7; V gene: TRBV6-5
CDR3 protein: CASSVTGGAEVTEAFF; CDR3 DNA: TGCGCCAGCAGCGTGACAGGGGGCGCTGAAGTTACTGAAGCTTTCTTT; D gene: TRBD1; clone size: .; J gene: TRBJ1-1; V gene: TRBV5-1
CDR3 protein: CAISERQGQGNSPLHF; CDR3 DNA: TGTGCCATCAGTGAGAGACAGGGACAGGGGAATTCACCCCTCCACTTT; D gene: TRBD1; clone size: once; J gene: TRBJ1-6; V gene: TRBV10-3
CDR3 protein: CASSSIRGREQYF; CDR3 DNA: TGTGCCAGCAGCAGCATTAGGGGTCGGGAGCAGTACTTC; D gene: .; clone size: .; J gene: TRBJ2-7; V gene: TRBV21-1
CDR3 protein: CASWLVAYTF; CDR3 DNA: TGTGCCAGTTGGTTGGTCGCCTACACCTTC; D gene: .; clone size: .; J gene: TRBJ1-2; V gene: TRBV5-4
CDR3 protein: CASSPRTGLRTEAFF; CDR3 DNA: TGTGCCAGCAGCCCGAGGACAGGGCTGAGGACTGAAGCTTTCTTT; D gene: TRBD1; clone size: once; J gene: TRBJ1-1; V gene: TRBV11-2
CDR3 protein: CASSWTGESGGELFF; CDR3 DNA: TGCGCCAGCAGCTGGACAGGGGAGAGCGGCGGGGAGCTGTTTTTT; D gene: TRBD1; clone size: few; J gene: TRBJ2-2; V gene: TRBV5-1
CDR3 protein: CAWSADSTYEQYF; CDR3 DNA: TGTGCCTGGAGCGCGGACAGTACCTACGAGCAGTACTTC; D gene: .; clone size: .; J gene: TRBJ2-7; V gene: TRBV30
CDR3 protein: CASSASGGADTGELFF; CDR3 DNA: TGTGCCAGCAGTGCTAGCGGGGGGGCTGACACCGGGGAGCTGTTTTTT; D gene: TRBD2; clone size: .; J gene: TRBJ2-2; V gene: TRBV6-1
CDR3 protein: CASSFLAGESGELFF; CDR3 DNA: TGCGCCAGCAGCTTTCTAGCGGGAGAGTCCGGGGAGCTGTTTTTT; D gene: TRBD2; clone size: .; J gene: TRBJ2-2; V gene: TRBV4-3
CDR3 protein: CAWATGTSYEQYF; CDR3 DNA: TGTGCCTGGGCTACAGGGACCTCCTACGAGCAGTACTTC; D gene: .; clone size: .; J gene: TRBJ2-7; V gene: TRBV30
CDR3 protein: CASSQELAVTGELFF; CDR3 DNA: TGCGCCAGCAGCCAAGAACTAGCGGTCACCGGGGAGCTGTTTTTT; D gene: TRBD2; clone size: .; J gene: TRBJ2-2; V gene: TRBV4-3
CDR3 protein: CASRSTGGTYNEQFF; CDR3 DNA: TGTGCCAGTAGATCGACAGGGGGCACCTACAATGAGCAGTTCTTC; D gene: TRBD1; clone size: .; J gene: TRBJ2-1; V gene: TRBV5-4
CDR3 protein: CASTQVGASNQPQHF; CDR3 DNA: TGTGCCAGCACCCAGGTAGGGGCGAGCAATCAGCCCCAGCATTTT; D gene: .; clone size: .; J gene: TRBJ1-5; V gene: TRBV2
CDR3 protein: CASSFTGTGAREQYF; CDR3 DNA: TGCGCCAGCAGCTTTACCGGGACAGGGGCGCGGGAGCAGTACTTC; D gene: TRBD1; clone size: .; J gene: TRBJ2-7; V gene: TRBV5-1
CDR3 protein: CASTPGGARTGELFF; CDR3 DNA: TGTGCCAGCACCCCAGGGGGGGCGCGCACCGGGGAGCTGTTTTTT; D gene: .; clone size: .; J gene: TRBJ2-2; V gene: TRBV2
CDR3 protein: CASGSPGETQYF; CDR3 DNA: TGTGCTAGTGGCTCCCCTGGAGAGACCCAGTACTTC; D gene: .; clone size: .; J gene: TRBJ2-5; V gene: TRBV12-5
CDR3 protein: CASMIDFYEQYF; CDR3 DNA: TGTGCCAGCATGATTGATTTTTACGAGCAGTACTTC; D gene: .; clone size: .; J gene: TRBJ2-7; V gene: TRBV6-1
CDR3 protein: CASSLGRTSPYEQYF; CDR3 DNA: TGTGCCAGCAGCTTGGGGCGGACGTCTCCCTACGAGCAGTACTTC; D gene: .; clone size: .; J gene: TRBJ2-7; V gene: TRBV5-4
CDR3 protein: CASSLRKGYGNQPQHF; CDR3 DNA: TGTGCCAGCAGCTTAAGAAAGGGCTATGGCAATCAGCCCCAGCATTTT; D gene: .; clone size: .; J gene: TRBJ1-5; V gene: TRBV5-8
CDR3 protein: CASSSGLAYEQYF; CDR3 DNA: TGTGCCAGCAGTTCCGGACTGGCCTACGAGCAGTACTTC; D gene: .; clone size: .; J gene: TRBJ2-7; V gene: TRBV27
CDR3 protein: CASSLFTEQAFF; CDR3 DNA: TGTGCCAGCAGCTTATTTACGGAGCAAGCTTTCTTT; D gene: .; clone size: .; J gene: TRBJ1-1; V gene: TRBV7-9
CDR3 protein: CASRTQGANTEAFF; CDR3 DNA: TGTGCCAGCAGGACACAGGGGGCGAACACTGAAGCTTTCTTT; D gene: TRBD1; clone size: .; J gene: TRBJ1-1; V gene: TRBV27
CDR3 protein: CASSESTGVGQETQYF; CDR3 DNA: TGCGCCAGCAGTGAGTCGACAGGGGTTGGCCAAGAGACCCAGTACTTC; D gene: TRBD1; clone size: .; J gene: TRBJ2-5; V gene: TRBV10-1
CDR3 protein: CASRIGDTQIGKGNTIYF; CDR3 DNA: TGCGCCAGCAGAATTGGGGACACCCAAATTGGGAAAGGAAACACCATATATTTT; D gene: .; clone size: .; J gene: TRBJ1-3; V gene: TRBV5-1
CDR3 protein: CASSEGGVGYGYTF; CDR3 DNA: TGTGCCAGCAGTGAGGGGGGGGTAGGCTATGGCTACACCTTC; D gene: .; clone size: .; J gene: TRBJ1-2; V gene: TRBV6-1
CDR3 protein: CASSQEGGSWAGANVLTF; CDR3 DNA: TGCGCCAGCAGCCAAGAAGGGGGGTCGTGGGCTGGGGCCAACGTCCTGACTTTC; D gene: .; clone size: .; J gene: TRBJ2-6; V gene: TRBV4-3
CDR3 protein: CAISESMGKGNEKLFF; CDR3 DNA: TGTGCCATCAGTGAGTCGATGGGGAAGGGGAATGAAAAACTGTTTTTT; D gene: .; clone size: .; J gene: TRBJ1-4; V gene: TRBV10-3
CDR3 protein: CAWRSGRGGDEQFF; CDR3 DNA: TGTGCCTGGAGAAGTGGGCGGGGGGGCGATGAGCAGTTCTTC; D gene: TRBD2; clone size: .; J gene: TRBJ2-1; V gene: TRBV30
CDR3 protein: CSVESMLELFF; CDR3 DNA: TGCAGCGTTGAGAGTATGCTAGAACTGTTTTTT; D gene: .; clone size: .; J gene: TRBJ1-4; V gene: TRBV29-1
CDR3 protein: CAWSVREGKRGYTF; CDR3 DNA: TGTGCCTGGAGTGTACGAGAAGGGAAGAGGGGCTACACCTTC; D gene: .; clone size: .; J gene: TRBJ1-2; V gene: TRBV30
CDR3 protein: CASSLSQLRSYGYTF; CDR3 DNA: TGTGCCAGCAGCTTATCTCAACTAAGGAGCTATGGCTACACCTTC; D gene: .; clone size: .; J gene: TRBJ1-2; V gene: TRBV7-2
CDR3 protein: CASSYSGENTEAFF; CDR3 DNA: TGTGCCAGCAGTTACTCGGGGGAGAACACTGAAGCTTTCTTT; D gene: .; clone size: .; J gene: TRBJ1-1; V gene: TRBV6-5
CDR3 protein: CASSLALAGSSADEQYF; CDR3 DNA: TGTGCCAGCAGCTTGGCGTTAGCGGGAAGTAGTGCCGACGAGCAGTACTTC; D gene: TRBD2; clone size: once; J gene: TRBJ2-7; V gene: TRBV5-5
CDR3 protein: CASSLASNTQVYEKLFF; CDR3 DNA: TGCGCCAGCAGCCTTGCGTCAAACACCCAAGTATATGAAAAACTGTTTTTT; D gene: .; clone size: once; J gene: TRBJ1-4; V gene: TRBV4-1
CDR3 protein: CATSRSSLFQETQYF; CDR3 DNA: TGTGCCACCAGCAGATCTAGCCTTTTCCAAGAGACCCAGTACTTC; D gene: .; clone size: once; J gene: TRBJ2-5; V gene: TRBV15
CDR3 protein: CASSPAEVQNEKLFF; CDR3 DNA: TGTGCCAGCAGCCCTGCTGAGGTTCAGAATGAAAAACTGTTTTTT; D gene: .; clone size: .; J gene: TRBJ1-4; V gene: TRBV11-2
CDR3 protein: CASSYLQGGKLFF; CDR3 DNA: TGTGCCAGCAGTTACCTGCAGGGGGGAAAACTGTTTTTT; D gene: TRBD1; clone size: .; J gene: TRBJ1-4; V gene: TRBV6-5
CDR3 protein: CASSEWRGISTDTQYF; CDR3 DNA: TGTGCCAGCAGTGAATGGAGGGGGATTAGCACAGATACGCAGTATTTT; D gene: .; clone size: .; J gene: TRBJ2-3; V gene: TRBV6-1
CDR3 protein: CATRRGLGGGANVLTF; CDR3 DNA: TGTGCCACCCGGAGGGGCCTGGGGGGAGGGGCCAACGTCCTGACTTTC; D gene: .; clone size: .; J gene: TRBJ2-6; V gene: TRBV28
CDR3 protein: CASSQEGGPYEQYF; CDR3 DNA: TGCGCCAGCAGCCAAGAAGGTGGCCCCTACGAGCAGTACTTC; D gene: .; clone size: .; J gene: TRBJ2-7; V gene: TRBV4-3
CDR3 protein: CASSPGGSDTQYF; CDR3 DNA: TGTGCCAGCTCACCAGGGGGGTCTGATACGCAGTATTTT; D gene: .; clone size: .; J gene: TRBJ2-3; V gene: TRBV18
CDR3 protein: CASSIWFGGHSYEQYF; CDR3 DNA: TGTGCCAGTAGTATTTGGTTCGGGGGGCACTCCTACGAGCAGTACTTC; D gene: .; clone size: .; J gene: TRBJ2-7; V gene: TRBV19
CDR3 protein: CAWMRFFGAHGELFF; CDR3 DNA: TGTGCCTGGATGCGGTTTTTTGGGGCCCACGGGGAGCTGTTTTTT; D gene: .; clone size: .; J gene: TRBJ2-2; V gene: TRBV30